The T cell receptor (beta chain) under discussion was sequenced for a study of control samples from healthy donors and cancer patients. Germline CDR1 and CDR2: MNHEY and SVGAGI. V lost 6 bases to trimming and J lost 7 bases; unmatched junction nucleotides: 4. The length of the CDR3 is 13 residues. Assay: immunoSEQ multiplex PCR; the TCRdb copy retains only in-frame clones and omits some. Among roughly 120,000 clones, about nine tenths were seen once, and the ten largest hold roughly 4.5%. The sequence came from a human donor in good health. The donor label of this sample is uncertain. The sequenced sample consisted of blood. The chain is built from TRBV6-5 and TRBJ1-4, with 8 bases lining up with TRBD1. CDR3 in DNA: TGTGCCAGCAGGGGCGACAGGGGTGAAAAACTGTTTTTT. It specifies CASRGDRGEKLFF.